The rows below give T cell receptor beta chains drawn from one sample of a study of breast tumors, draining lymph nodes, adjacent tissues. Via MiXCR, TCRdb re-called the multiplex PCR reads, giving one row per CDR3 protein. The repertoire holds some 130,000 distinct CDR3 sequences, with roughly 21% as singletons. The specimen sequenced was axillary lymph node tissue. The receptors shown here come from a female donor with breast cancer. Some clones in this sample may be carry-over from other donors' samples. CDR3s include the opening cysteine and the closing phenylalanine or tryptophan. The D gene is left open where the match is weak. Clone size is shown for a subset of rows, as once, few, many or a class of expanded clone.

D	V	J	size	CDR3	DNA
-	TRBV5-8	TRBJ2-2	many	CASSGIEVPTGELFF	TGTGCCAGCAGCGGCATTGAGGTCCCCACCGGGGAGCTGTTTTTT
-	TRBV3-1	TRBJ2-2	-	CASRRDGGMTTGELFF	TGTGCCAGCAGGAGAGATGGGGGTATGACCACCGGGGAGCTGTTTTTT
TRBD1	TRBV5-1	TRBJ2-5	many	CASSLADRATETQYF	TGCGCCAGCAGCTTGGCTGACAGGGCTACCGAGACCCAGTACTTC
-	TRBV4-1	TRBJ1-2	many	CASSQDQGLYGYTF	TGCGCCAGCAGCCAAGATCAGGGGCTCTATGGCTACACCTTC
TRBD1	TRBV5-4	TRBJ1-2	-	CASSKGQGNYGYTF	TGTGCCAGCAGCAAGGGACAGGGCAACTATGGCTACACCTTC
TRBD2	TRBV28	TRBJ2-3	-	CASNSLLAGGSTDTQYF	TGTGCCAGCAATAGTCTACTAGCGGGAGGGAGCACAGATACGCAGTATTTT
TRBD1	TRBV11-1	TRBJ2-1	many	CASSLGDSRQFF	TGTGCCAGCAGCTTAGGGGACAGCAGGCAGTTCTTC
TRBD1	TRBV6-1	TRBJ1-2	many	CASSDGAGGYGYTF	TGTGCCAGCAGTGATGGGGCAGGGGGCTATGGCTACACCTTC
TRBD2	TRBV7-2	TRBJ2-3	-	CASSLGRGATDTQYF	TGTGCCAGCAGCTTAGGGCGGGGGGCCACAGATACGCAGTATTTT
-	TRBV11-2	TRBJ2-5	many	CASSLGVAQQETQYF	TGTGCCAGCAGCTTAGGGGTAGCGCAACAAGAGACCCAGTACTTC
-	TRBV5-1	TRBJ2-5	many	CASSLVAETQYF	TGCGCCAGCAGCTTGGTGGCGGAGACCCAGTACTTC
TRBD1	TRBV12-3/TRBV12-4	TRBJ1-5	-	CASSLQGANQPRHF	TGTGCCAGCAGCCTACAGGGGGCTAATCAGCCCCGGCATTTT
TRBD1	TRBV4-2	TRBJ1-6	many	CASSQDRDSRNSPLHF	TGTGCCAGCAGCCAAGATAGGGACAGCAGAAATTCACCCCTCCACTTT
-	TRBV19	TRBJ1-4	many	CASSIAGLGEKLFF	TGTGCCAGTAGTATAGCAGGACTTGGGGAAAAACTGTTTTTT
TRBD2	TRBV9	TRBJ2-5	many	CASSVRETGGQETQYF	TGTGCCAGCAGCGTGCGGGAAACGGGAGGGCAAGAGACCCAGTACTTC
-	TRBV5-1	TRBJ2-3	-	CASSVLDKADTQYF	TGCGCCAGCAGCGTCCTGGACAAGGCAGATACGCAGTATTTT
TRBD2	TRBV9	TRBJ2-2	few	CASSPRWGGGVSLRAGELFF	TGTGCCAGCAGCCCTAGGTGGGGGGGGGGAGTCTCTTTAAGAGCCGGGGAGCTGTTTTTT
TRBD1	TRBV7-2	TRBJ2-4	-	CASSFQTGGVELAKNIQYF	TGTGCCAGCAGCTTCCAGACAGGGGGGGTGGAATTAGCCAAAAACATTCAGTACTTC